Sequencing of this T cell receptor beta chain was carried out in a study of T cell changes during pregnancy in multiple sclerosis (dated by TCRdb to the late 2010s). In the study overall: In women with multiple sclerosis, the researchers looked at how the T cell repertoire shifted as pregnancy progressed.

Counted from cysteine to phenylalanine, this CDR3 has 19 amino acids. CDR3 DNA only is kept here, 57 bases in frame from base 1. After removal of 3 bases from V and 7 bases from J, the junction retains 18 bases not matched to a gene. CDR1 and CDR2, per the germline V gene (reference sequence), are LNHDA and SQIVND. Receptors were amplified or captured by the immunoSEQ multiplex PCR assay. TCRdb retrieved this table from immuneACCESS and kept in-frame rearrangements only. Not all clones are present; in checked studies, unresolved V genes account for under half, and no reason is known for the remainder. The sample table shows approximately 83,000 clones, and almost 95% are seen once. The top ten hold 2.2% of the sample. Of note for this clone: Which antigen it targets is not known. No base qualities exist here, and no much larger clone lies one base off it.

The material was peripheral blood, obtained in the third trimester of pregnancy. The chain links TRBV19 with TRBJ2-1; TRBD2 matches 10 bases in the middle. The TCR was taken from a female donor with multiple sclerosis, enrolled in a pregnancy study. CDR3 protein: CASSMERLAGVHLRNEQFF. The DNA reads TGTGCCAGTAGTATGGAAAGGCTAGCGGGAGTCCACCTTAGGAATGAGCAGTTCTTC.